This is a list of T cell receptor beta chains from one sample in a study of T cell responses to AZD1222 COVID-19 vaccine. Only in-frame clones appear in the TCRdb table, and some are missing; sequencing was by immunoSEQ multiplex PCR. The sample holds about 140,000 clones, 88% seen once. The source material was peripheral blood, sampled on day 0 of AZD1222 vaccination. The source of these receptors is an adult in good health. Both conserved end residues are trimmed from each CDR3. Fields, in order: clone size, V gene, D gene, CDR3 protein. A D gene is named only where the DNA matches it firmly. Clone size is stated in some rows and not others, as once, few, many or a class when expanded.

size: .
V: TRBV6-2/TRBV6-3
D: .
CDR3: ASSRLDTGLYNEQF

size: .
V: TRBV5-5
D: .
CDR3: ASSPDGGTEAF

size: few
V: TRBV15
D: .
CDR3: ATGGSPLNTEAF

size: .
V: TRBV7-9
D: TRBD1
CDR3: ASSLVQGSPPLH

size: .
V: TRBV12-3/TRBV12-4
D: .
CDR3: ASRGRFNSPLH

size: .
V: TRBV5-4
D: TRBD2
CDR3: ASSGGGTSTDTQY

size: .
V: TRBV7-2
D: TRBD1
CDR3: ASSFPGGVQPQH

size: .
V: TRBV19
D: TRBD1
CDR3: ASSINGQGHQPQH

size: .
V: TRBV5-1
D: .
CDR3: ASSRSRTGSSYEQY

size: .
V: TRBV2
D: .
CDR3: ASSEETEAF

size: .
V: TRBV5-4
D: TRBD2
CDR3: ASSPGTSGYTDTQY

size: .
V: TRBV18
D: TRBD2
CDR3: ASSPPRSSGSLDEQY

size: .
V: TRBV6-1
D: .
CDR3: ASSERGQTYEQY

size: .
V: TRBV6-5
D: .
CDR3: ASSNDRAPYGYT

size: .
V: TRBV6-2/TRBV6-3
D: TRBD1
CDR3: ASSSGDSNNGYT

size: .
V: TRBV21-1
D: .
CDR3: ASSNPEREPRNEQY

size: .
V: TRBV30
D: TRBD2
CDR3: AWSVGTSGRAFVYEQY

size: .
V: TRBV3-1/TRBV3-2
D: .
CDR3: ASSYNEKLF

size: .
V: TRBV7-2
D: .
CDR3: ASSLLVPSGLHNSPLH

size: .
V: TRBV7-9
D: TRBD2
CDR3: ASSRWVAGENPYNEQF

size: .
V: TRBV18
D: .
CDR3: ASSPYVGDYT

size: .
V: TRBV7-3
D: TRBD2
CDR3: ASSLYSGTTSVNEQF

size: .
V: TRBV7-2
D: .
CDR3: ASSLLTGLSNSYEQY

size: .
V: TRBV6-6
D: .
CDR3: ASTPRGTDTQY

size: .
V: TRBV6-5
D: .
CDR3: ASSYLKGGAAF

size: .
V: TRBV19
D: .
CDR3: ASSIQEGQPQH

size: .
V: TRBV9
D: .
CDR3: ASTPASFYGYT

size: .
V: TRBV12-3/TRBV12-4
D: .
CDR3: ASSLQEDTEAF

size: .
V: TRBV20-1
D: .
CDR3: SARDPETQY

size: .
V: TRBV27
D: TRBD1
CDR3: ASSVSQTGETAYEQY

size: .
V: TRBV10-1
D: TRBD1
CDR3: ASRSGTGLTDTQY